The sequence of this T cell receptor (beta chain) was determined in a study of blood T cell repertoires in COVID-19. Across the whole study: Donors in the United States, Italy and Spain gave samples during acute or convalescent COVID-19. Nucleic acid was either cDNA or gDNA, and it came from T cells, B-cell-depleted T cells, or PBMCs.

Germline-derived CDR1 and CDR2 are SGDLS and YYNGEE. The CDR3 contains 12 residues. Trimming cost V 2 bases and J 9 bases, with 9 bases left between them. Libraries were prepared by immunoSEQ multiplex PCR; TCRdb keeps only in-frame clonotypes and omits some of them. Altogether roughly 200,000 clones are present, over 70% being singletons, with the ten largest covering more than 25%. The chain joins TRBV9 to TRBJ2-1; weak D call: TRBD2 (6 bases). Sequenced sample: peripheral blood. The sequence was collected from a man aged 35-49 years with acute or convalescent COVID-19. The CDR3 loop is CASSVSAGEQFF. The CDR3 DNA reads TGTGCCAGCAGCGTCTCAGCGGGTGAGCAGTTCTTC.